Following are 3 T cell receptor beta chains from one sample sequenced in a study of shared clonotypes between healthy human individuals. Naive CD8 populations comprised CD45RO-negative cells positively selected for CCR7, excluding terminally differentiated effector memory CD45RA+ cells. Using immunoSEQ multiplex PCR, the repertoire was profiled, and TCRdb retains in-frame clones only, with some absent. The sample has some 2,000,000 clones, approximately 95% seen once. Sample: naive CD8+ T cells sorted from blood. Receptors originate from a man aged 18 to 30 in good health.

The chain joins TRBV11-2 to TRBJ2-7; no firm D call. The germline V gene has CDR1 SGHAT and CDR2 FQNNGV. The V end lost 8 bases, the J end lost 6 bases, and 8 bases lay between the germline ends. The CDR3 is 10 amino acids. The CDR3 DNA reads as TGTGCCAGCGTCCCTGGCGAGCAGTACTTC. Its translation is CASVPGEQYF. Supplemented by reference TRBV11-2 and TRBJ2-7, the full variable domain reads EAGVAQSPRYKIIEKRQSVAFWCNPISGHATLYWYQQILGQGPKLLIQFQNNGVVDDSQLPKDRFSAERLKGVDSTLKIQPAKLEDSAVYLCASVPGEQYFGPGTRLTVT.

V gene TRBV28 combines with J gene TRBJ1-4; 7 nucleotides line up with TRBD1. This CDR3 spans 15 amino acids. Germline V gives CDR1 MDHEN, CDR2 SYDVKM. Trimming took 1 base from V and 7 from J; bases not matched to a gene: 6. The CDR3 region is CASSLFQGGSEKLFF. The CDR3 DNA sequence: TGTGCCAGCAGTTTATTTCAGGGGGGGAGTGAAAAACTGTTTTTT.

This chain joins TRBV7-9 and TRBJ2-7, with 8 bases matching TRBD2. CDR3 length equals 19 residues. Germline lookup yields CDR1 SEHNR and CDR2 FQNEAQ (reference sequence). Losses at the gene ends were 5 bases for V and 2 bases for J; bases not matched to a gene: 20. The CDR3 loop reads CASSHPIKTGLAVAYEQYF. The CDR3 bases are TGTGCCAGCAGCCACCCCATAAAAACTGGACTAGCTGTAGCCTACGAGCAGTACTTC.